This TCR beta chain originates from a study of blood T cell repertoires in COVID-19. In the study overall: Italy, Spain and the United States were the sources of the convalescent and acute COVID-19 samples.

V shed 0 bases and J shed 3 bases, with 10 bases lying between them. CDR1 and CDR2 from the germline V gene are SGHRS and YFSETQ. CDR3 length: 15 residues. The method was immunoSEQ multiplex PCR; TCRdb's version includes in-frame clones alone and lacks a portion of them. The sample records over 200,000 clones, 83% being singletons. The sequencing sample was made of peripheral blood. The rearrangement joins TRBV5-1 to TRBJ2-1; a possible D gene is TRBD2 (6 bases). The sequence came from a woman in her 30s with COVID-19, enrolled during active disease. CDR3 DNA: TGCGCCAGCAGCTTGGAAGGCGGGGTCTACAATGAGCAGTTCTTC. It specifies CASSLEGGVYNEQFF.